This entry features one T cell receptor (beta chain) sequence. The CDR3 length is 17 residues. The germline CDR1 and CDR2 sequences are LNHDA and SQIVND (reference sequence). V shed 2 bases and J shed 1 base, with 15 bases lying between them. The entry originates in a study of blood T cell repertoires in COVID-19. Study summary: There were acute and convalescent COVID-19 samples, and they came from the United States, Italy and Spain. PBMCs, B-cell-depleted T cells, or T cells provided the cDNA or gDNA that made up the material.

Study members were between about 18 and 100 years old and lived in 24 US regions. Original processing notes: Reference gene primers were amplified, and this amplification served to estimate nucleated cell counts. Measured with immunoSEQ multiplex PCR; TCRdb has only the in-frame clones, and not every one. Clonal size and the V and J genes are those of that table, whereas D and trimming came from the DNA. The sample contains more than 300,000 clones, 85% to 90% of which appear only once. J is TRBJ1-5 and V is TRBV19, with unresolved D. Specimen: PBMCs or T cells enriched from blood (not recorded which). This clonotype was obtained from a woman aged 25 to 39 who had recovered from COVID-19. The CDR3, as DNA: TGTGCCAGTAGTATACACGCTTCACGGTCGAGCAATCAGCCCCAGCATTTT. Translating gives CASSIHASRSSNQPQHF.